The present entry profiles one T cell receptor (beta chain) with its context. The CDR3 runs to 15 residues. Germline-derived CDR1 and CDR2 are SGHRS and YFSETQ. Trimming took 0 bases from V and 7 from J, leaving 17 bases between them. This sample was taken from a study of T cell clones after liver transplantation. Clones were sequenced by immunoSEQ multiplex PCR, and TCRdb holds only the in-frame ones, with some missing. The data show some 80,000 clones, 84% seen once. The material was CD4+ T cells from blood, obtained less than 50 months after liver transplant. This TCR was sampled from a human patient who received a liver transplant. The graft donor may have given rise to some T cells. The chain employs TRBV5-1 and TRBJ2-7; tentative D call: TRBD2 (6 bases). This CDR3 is CASSLGGGLYEEQYF. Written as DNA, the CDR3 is TGCGCCAGCAGCTTGGGGGGAGGACTGTACGAGGAGCAGTACTTC. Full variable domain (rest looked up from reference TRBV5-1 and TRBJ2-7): KAGVTQTPRYLIKTRGQQVTLSCSPISGHRSVSWYQQTPGQGLQFLFEYFSETQRNKGNFPGRFSGRQFSNSRSEMNVSTLELGDSALYLCASSLGGGLYEEQYFGPGTRLTVT.